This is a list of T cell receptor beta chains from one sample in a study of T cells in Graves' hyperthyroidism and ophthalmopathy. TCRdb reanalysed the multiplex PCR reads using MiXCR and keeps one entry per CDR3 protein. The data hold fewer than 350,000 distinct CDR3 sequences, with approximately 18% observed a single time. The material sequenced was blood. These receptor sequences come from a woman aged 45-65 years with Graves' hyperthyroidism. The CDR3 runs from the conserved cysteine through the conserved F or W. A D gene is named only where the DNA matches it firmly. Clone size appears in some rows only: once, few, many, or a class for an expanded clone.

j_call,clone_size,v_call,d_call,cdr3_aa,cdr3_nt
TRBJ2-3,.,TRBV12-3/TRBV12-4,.,CASSRDFVRVADTQYF,TGTGCCAGCAGTCGGGACTTCGTAAGGGTCGCAGATACGCAGTATTTT
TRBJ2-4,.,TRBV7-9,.,CASSLVGHSQLQYF,TGTGCCAGCAGCTTAGTTGGGCACTCTCAGCTTCAGTACTTC
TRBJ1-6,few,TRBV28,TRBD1,CASSLLTGGETTLHF,TGTGCCAGCAGTTTACTGACAGGGGGCGAGACCACCCTCCACTTT
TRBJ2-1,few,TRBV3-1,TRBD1,CASSSRQGGTYNEQFF,TGTGCCAGCAGCTCCCGACAGGGGGGAACCTACAATGAGCAGTTCTTC
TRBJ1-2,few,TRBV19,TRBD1,CASKDTGDGYTF,TGTGCCAGCAAGGATACAGGGGATGGCTACACCTTC
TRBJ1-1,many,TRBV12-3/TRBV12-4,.,CASSLGGTHTEAFF,TGTGCCAGCAGTTTAGGGGGGACGCACACTGAAGCTTTCTTT
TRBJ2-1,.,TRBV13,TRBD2,CASSTGLVVDEQFF,TGTGCCAGCAGCACAGGACTAGTTGTCGATGAGCAGTTCTTC
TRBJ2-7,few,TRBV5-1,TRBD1,CASSPSGQDLIYEQYF,TGCGCCAGCAGCCCATCCGGACAGGACCTTATCTACGAGCAGTACTTC
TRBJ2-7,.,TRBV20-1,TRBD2,CSARGTSGSESYEQYF,TGCAGTGCTAGAGGGACTAGCGGGAGTGAGTCCTACGAGCAGTACTTC
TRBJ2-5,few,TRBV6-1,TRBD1,CASRGQSQETQYF,TGTGCCAGCAGGGGACAGAGTCAAGAGACCCAGTACTTC
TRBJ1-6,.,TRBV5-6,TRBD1,CASSSGQGAWSPLHF,TGTGCCAGCAGCTCTGGACAGGGGGCATGGTCACCCCTCCACTTT
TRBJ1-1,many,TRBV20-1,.,CSARRQYMNTEAFF,TGCAGTGCTAGGAGACAGTACATGAACACTGAAGCTTTCTTT
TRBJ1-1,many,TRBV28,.,CASSPHTNTEAFF,TGTGCCAGCAGTCCTCACACGAACACTGAAGCTTTCTTT
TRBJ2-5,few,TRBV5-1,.,CASSLAGQQKETQYF,TGCGCCAGCAGTTTAGCGGGACAGCAAAAAGAGACCCAGTACTTC
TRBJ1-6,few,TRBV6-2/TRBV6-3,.,CASIAGGPGNSPLHF,TGTGCCAGCATAGCAGGAGGGCCAGGCAATTCACCCCTCCACTTT
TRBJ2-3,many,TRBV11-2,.,CASSLGPPGAGTDTQYF,TGTGCCAGCAGCTTAGGCCCCCCAGGGGCGGGCACAGATACGCAGTATTTT
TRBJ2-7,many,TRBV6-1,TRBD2,CVSSRTSGSYEQYF,TGTGTATCCTCTCGGACTAGCGGCTCCTACGAGCAGTACTTC
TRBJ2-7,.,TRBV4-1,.,CASSQEGRGSEQYF,TGCGCCAGCAGCCAAGAGGGCAGGGGTAGCGAGCAGTACTTC
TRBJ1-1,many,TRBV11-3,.,CASSLGGLGTEAFF,TGTGCCAGCAGCTTAGGGGGCTTGGGCACTGAAGCTTTCTTT
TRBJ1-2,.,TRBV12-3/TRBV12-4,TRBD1,CASSFGTDDGYTF,TGTGCCAGCAGTTTTGGGACAGACGATGGCTACACCTTC
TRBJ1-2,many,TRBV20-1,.,CSARDGSGAHYGYTF,TGCAGTGCTAGAGATGGGTCAGGCGCTCACTATGGCTACACCTTC
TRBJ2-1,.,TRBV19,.,CASAPQVSSYNEQFF,TGTGCCAGTGCCCCGCAGGTTAGCTCCTACAATGAGCAGTTCTTC
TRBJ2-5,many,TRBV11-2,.,CASSLAEGGGKTQYF,TGTGCCAGCAGCTTGGCGGAGGGTGGGGGAAAGACCCAGTACTTC
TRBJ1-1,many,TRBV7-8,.,CASSLATGQNTEAFF,TGTGCCAGCAGCTTAGCGACGGGACAGAACACTGAAGCTTTCTTT
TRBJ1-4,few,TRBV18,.,CASSQGRYTNEKLFF,TGTGCCAGCTCACAGGGGCGCTATACTAATGAAAAACTGTTTTTT
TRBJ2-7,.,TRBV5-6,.,CASSYGIGGNEQYF,TGTGCCAGCAGCTACGGGATAGGGGGAAACGAGCAGTACTTC
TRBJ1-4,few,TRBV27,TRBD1,CASSSTGGDRASTNEKLFF,TGTGCCAGCAGTTCGACGGGAGGGGACAGGGCCTCAACTAATGAAAAACTGTTTTTT
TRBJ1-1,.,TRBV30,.,CAWSVNLGAEAFF,TGTGCCTGGAGTGTAAACCTGGGTGCTGAAGCTTTCTTT